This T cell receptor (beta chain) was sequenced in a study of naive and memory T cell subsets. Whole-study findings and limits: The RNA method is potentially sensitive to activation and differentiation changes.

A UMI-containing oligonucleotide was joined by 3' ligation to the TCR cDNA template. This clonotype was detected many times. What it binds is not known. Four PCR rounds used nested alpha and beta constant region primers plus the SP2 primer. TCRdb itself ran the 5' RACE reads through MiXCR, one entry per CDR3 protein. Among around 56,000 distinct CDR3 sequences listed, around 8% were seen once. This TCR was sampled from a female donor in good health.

The CDR3 region is CSAREAYNSPLHF. As DNA, the CDR3 is TGCAGTGCTAGGGAGGCGTATAATTCACCCCTCCACTTT. The V call is TRBV20-1, the J call TRBJ1-6; unclear D gene. V dropped 3 bases and J dropped 4 bases, with 7 bases sitting between them. Looked up from germline, CDR1 is DFQATT and CDR2 is SNEGSKA (reference sequence). This CDR3 is 13 amino acids long.